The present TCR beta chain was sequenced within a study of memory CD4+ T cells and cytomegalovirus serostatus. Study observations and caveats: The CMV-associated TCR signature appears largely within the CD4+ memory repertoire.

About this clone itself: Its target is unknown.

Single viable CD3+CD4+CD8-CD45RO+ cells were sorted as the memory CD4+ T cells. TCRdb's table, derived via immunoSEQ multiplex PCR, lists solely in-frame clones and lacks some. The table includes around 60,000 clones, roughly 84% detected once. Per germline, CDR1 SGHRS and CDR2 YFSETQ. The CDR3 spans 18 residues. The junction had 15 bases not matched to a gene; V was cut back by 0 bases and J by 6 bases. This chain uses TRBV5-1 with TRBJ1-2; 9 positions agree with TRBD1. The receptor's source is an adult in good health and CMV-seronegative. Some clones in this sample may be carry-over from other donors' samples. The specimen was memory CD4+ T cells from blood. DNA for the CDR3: TGCGCCAGCAGCTTGGGTGGGGGATTACAGGGGGCGTCGAATGGCTACACCTTC. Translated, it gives CASSLGGGLQGASNGYTF.